The rows below give T cell receptor beta chains drawn from one sample of a study of CD8+ T cells in alopecia areata. TCRdb's copy holds only in-frame clones and misses some; the assay was immunoSEQ multiplex PCR. The sample contains 130,000 to 150,000 clones, roughly four fifths of which appear only once. This specimen was CD8+ T cells sorted from blood, taken at week 4, from a patient treated with tofacitinib. These receptor sequences come from a human donor with alopecia areata. The CDR3 runs from the conserved cysteine through the conserved F or W. D genes are given only for firm matches. Size is omitted from some rows. Given values are once, few, many or a class for expanded clones.

. | TRBJ1-2 | TRBV7-2 | . | TGTGCCAGCAGCTTAGGGCGAGAGAAGGATGGCTACACCTTC | CASSLGREKDGYTF
. | TRBJ2-3 | TRBV6-1 | TRBD2 | TGTGCCAGCAGTGAAGCGACTAGCGGGGCACACACAGATACGCAGTATTTT | CASSEATSGAHTDTQYF
. | TRBJ2-7 | TRBV19 | . | TGTGCCAGTAGTACCGCCCCTAATTACGAGCAGTACTTC | CASSTAPNYEQYF
. | TRBJ1-4 | TRBV4-1 | . | TGCGCCAGCAGCCAAGATGAAGCGCTCGAGTTGAAACTGTTTTTT | CASSQDEALELKLFF
once | TRBJ2-7 | TRBV19 | . | TGTGCCAGTAGTATGGTACCGGGAGTGGAGCACGAGCAGTACTTC | CASSMVPGVEHEQYF
. | TRBJ2-5 | TRBV11-2 | TRBD2 | TGTGCCAGCAGCTTAGGGGAGGGTACAGTGGAGACCCAGTACTTC | CASSLGEGTVETQYF
. | TRBJ1-1 | TRBV4-1 | TRBD1 | TGCGCCAGCAGACAAACAGGGGTCGCTGAAGCTTTCTTT | CASRQTGVAEAFF
. | TRBJ2-7 | TRBV7-9 | TRBD1 | TGTGCCAGCAGCCCGGGACAGGGGGCGAAGTTCCACGAGCAGTACTTC | CASSPGQGAKFHEQYF
. | TRBJ2-3 | TRBV9 | TRBD2 | TGTGCCAGCAGCGTAGGAGGAGCGGGGGGGGATACGCAGTATTTT | CASSVGGAGGDTQYF
. | TRBJ2-1 | TRBV6-5 | TRBD2 | TGTGCCAGCACAGCGGGGGGATACAATGAGCAGTTCTTC | CASTAGGYNEQFF
. | TRBJ2-5 | TRBV7-8 | TRBD1 | TGTGCCAGCAGCTTATACCGCCGGGACAGGGAAGAGACCCAGTACTTC | CASSLYRRDREETQYF
few | TRBJ2-7 | TRBV7-6 | TRBD1 | TGTGCCAGCAGCGACCCGGGACAGGGAGACTACGAGCAGTACTTC | CASSDPGQGDYEQYF
. | TRBJ2-7 | TRBV7-2 | . | TGTGCCAGCAGCTCCCCCCAGTCGGAGACTCAGCACGAGCAGTACTTC | CASSSPQSETQHEQYF
. | TRBJ2-7 | TRBV2 | . | TGTGCCAGCAGCGTAGTCTCCTACGAGCAGTACTTC | CASSVVSYEQYF
. | TRBJ2-1 | TRBV23-1 | . | TGCGCCAGCAGTCACGGCAGTTTTAGGGACAATGAGCAGTTCTTC | CASSHGSFRDNEQFF
once | TRBJ1-1 | TRBV15 | TRBD1 | TGTGCCACCAGCGGGGACAGTTTCACTGAAGCTTTCTTT | CATSGDSFTEAFF
. | TRBJ2-7 | TRBV4-2 | . | TGTGCCAGCAGCCAAGGTCACGGCTCCTACGAGCAGTACTTC | CASSQGHGSYEQYF
. | TRBJ2-5 | TRBV11-2 | TRBD1 | TGTGCCAGCACCCTCGCAACAGGGGGCGGTGAGACCCAGTACTTC | CASTLATGGGETQYF
. | TRBJ2-7 | TRBV2 | . | TGTGCCAGCAGTGTGGGGGTCTTCTACGAGCAGTACTTC | CASSVGVFYEQYF
. | TRBJ1-5 | TRBV18 | TRBD1 | TGTGCCAGCTCACTCAGGGGACAGGGAGATACGGCCCCGGGCCATCAGCCCCAGCATTTT | CASSLRGQGDTAPGHQPQHF
. | TRBJ1-2 | TRBV7-9 | . | TGTGCCAGCAGCTTAGGAGCAGGGTATGGCTACACCTTC | CASSLGAGYGYTF
. | TRBJ2-1 | TRBV10-2 | TRBD2 | TGCGCCAGCAGTGATTGGGCGGGGGGCCTCAATGAGCAGTTCTTC | CASSDWAGGLNEQFF
few | TRBJ2-3 | TRBV4-3 | TRBD1 | TGCGCCAGCAGCCAAGATAACACAGGGGGCCGATTGGTGACGCAGTATTTT | CASSQDNTGGRLVTQYF
once | TRBJ2-3 | TRBV7-7 | TRBD2 | TGTGCTAGCAGCTTATCCGTCAGCGGGGGAGATACGCAGTATTTT | CASSLSVSGGDTQYF
. | TRBJ2-7 | TRBV7-8 | . | TGTGCCAGCAGCGGACAGATGGCCTACGAGCAGTACTTC | CASSGQMAYEQYF
. | TRBJ2-1 | TRBV11-2 | . | TGTGCCAGCAGAGACGCCCCTAACAATGAGCAGTTCTTC | CASRDAPNNEQFF
once | TRBJ2-3 | TRBV4-2 | . | TGTGCCAGCAGCCAAGAGGGGGAAACGCAGTATTTT | CASSQEGETQYF
. | TRBJ2-3 | TRBV2 | TRBD1 | TGTGCCAGCACCGGGACAGCAAGCACAGATACGCAGTATTTT | CASTGTASTDTQYF
. | TRBJ2-7 | TRBV7-9 | TRBD1 | TGTGCCAGCAGCCCCGTTGGGGGACAGGGGTACGAGCAGTACTTC | CASSPVGGQGYEQYF